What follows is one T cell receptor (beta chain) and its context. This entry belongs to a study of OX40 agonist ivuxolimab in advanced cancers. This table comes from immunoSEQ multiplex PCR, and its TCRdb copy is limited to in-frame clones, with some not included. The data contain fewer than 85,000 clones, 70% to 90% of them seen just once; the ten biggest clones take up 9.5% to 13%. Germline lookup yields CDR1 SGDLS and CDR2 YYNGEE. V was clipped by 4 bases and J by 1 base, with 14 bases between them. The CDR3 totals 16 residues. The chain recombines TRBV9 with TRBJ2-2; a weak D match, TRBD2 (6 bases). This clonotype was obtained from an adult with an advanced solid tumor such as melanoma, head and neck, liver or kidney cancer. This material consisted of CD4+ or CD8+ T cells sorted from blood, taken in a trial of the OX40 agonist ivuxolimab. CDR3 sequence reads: CASSSRLRENTGELFF. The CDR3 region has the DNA TGTGCCAGCAGCTCCCGTTTGCGGGAGAACACCGGGGAGCTGTTTTTT.